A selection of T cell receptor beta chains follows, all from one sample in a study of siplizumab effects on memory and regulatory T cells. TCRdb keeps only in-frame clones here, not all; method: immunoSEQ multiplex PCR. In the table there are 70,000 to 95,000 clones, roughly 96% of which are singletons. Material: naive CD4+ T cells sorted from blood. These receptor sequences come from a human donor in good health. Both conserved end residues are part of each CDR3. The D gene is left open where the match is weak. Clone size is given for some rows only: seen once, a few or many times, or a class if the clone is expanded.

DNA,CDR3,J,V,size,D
TGTGCCAGCAGCCTCGGGACAGAAGTTAATGAAGCTTTCTTT,CASSLGTEVNEAFF,TRBJ1-1,TRBV7-2,few,TRBD1
TGTGCCAGCTCGGACAGTTGGTGGGATACGCAGTATTTT,CASSDSWWDTQYF,TRBJ2-3,TRBV19,NA,NA
TGTGCCAGCAGCTTAGAGGGGCTAGCGGGGGGGACAAGGGATACGCAGTATTTT,CASSLEGLAGGTRDTQYF,TRBJ2-3,TRBV11-2,NA,TRBD2
TGTGCCACCAGCAGAGGACAGGCAAACTATGGCTACACCTTC,CATSRGQANYGYTF,TRBJ1-2,TRBV15,NA,NA
TGTGCCAGCAGTTTATACAACCCAGGGGCGCACACCTACGAGCAGTACTTC,CASSLYNPGAHTYEQYF,TRBJ2-7,TRBV28,NA,NA
TGTGCCACCAGCAGAGATCAACAGCCCGCGACGCAGTATTTT,CATSRDQQPATQYF,TRBJ2-3,TRBV15,once,NA
TGTGCCAGCAAGACGGCTCCTGGGGATACGCAGTATTTT,CASKTAPGDTQYF,TRBJ2-3,TRBV28,NA,NA
TGCGCCAGCAGTAGAGACAGGGTCGAGAGCGCTGAAGCTTTCTTT,CASSRDRVESAEAFF,TRBJ1-1,TRBV23-1,NA,TRBD1
TGTGCCAGCAGCTACAGGGGCTCCTCACCCCTCCACTTT,CASSYRGSSPLHF,TRBJ1-6,TRBV28,NA,TRBD1
TGTGCCAGCAGGCCGCCGCAGGGGGCTAGCACAGATACGCAGTATTTT,CASRPPQGASTDTQYF,TRBJ2-3,TRBV2,NA,TRBD1
TGTGCCAGCAGCTTGGGACAGGCCTACAATGAGCAGTTCTTC,CASSLGQAYNEQFF,TRBJ2-1,TRBV5-4,NA,NA
TGTGCCAGCAGTGAAATACCTAAATCCTACGAGCAGTACTTC,CASSEIPKSYEQYF,TRBJ2-7,TRBV2,once,NA
TGTGCCAGCAGTATCGGGGGCCCCAATTCACCCCTCCACTTT,CASSIGGPNSPLHF,TRBJ1-6,TRBV6-5,NA,NA
TGTGCCAGTAGTATAGGACAGGCATTCTCCTACGAGCAGTACTTC,CASSIGQAFSYEQYF,TRBJ2-7,TRBV19,once,NA
TGTGCCAGCAGTCCGGGGACAGGGGAGGGAAACACCATATATTTT,CASSPGTGEGNTIYF,TRBJ1-3,TRBV28,NA,TRBD1
TGTGCCAGCCGGAAAGCAGGGGGCACTGAAGCTTTCTTT,CASRKAGGTEAFF,TRBJ1-1,TRBV25-1,once,TRBD1
TGCGCCAGCAGCTTGGCCCCGACAGGTCGGATAATAGCAACTAATGAAAAACTGTTTTTT,CASSLAPTGRIIATNEKLFF,TRBJ1-4,TRBV5-1,NA,NA
TGTGCCAGCAGTGAAGGCTACGAGCAGTACTTC,CASSEGYEQYF,TRBJ2-7,TRBV6-1,NA,NA
TGTGCCAGTAGTGCGCCCGTGGGCAATTCACCCCTCCACTTT,CASSAPVGNSPLHF,TRBJ1-6,TRBV27,NA,NA
TGTGCCAGCTCACCATCCGATGGGGGCATCTTTGGTGGCTACACCTTC,CASSPSDGGIFGGYTF,TRBJ1-2,TRBV18,NA,NA
TGCGCCAGCAGCCCGCTTGGGACTAGCGGGGGGTCCTACGAGCAGTACTTC,CASSPLGTSGGSYEQYF,TRBJ2-7,TRBV5-1,NA,TRBD2
TGTGCCAGTAGTATACCCCGGCAGGGGCCTAATGAAAAACTGTTTTTT,CASSIPRQGPNEKLFF,TRBJ1-4,TRBV19,NA,NA
TGTGCCAGCAGCTTGCGCCGGGCCGAAAAACTGTTTTTT,CASSLRRAEKLFF,TRBJ1-4,TRBV5-6,once,NA
TGTGCCAGCAGTTTGCCAGGGGGCGAGGGCTACACCTTC,CASSLPGGEGYTF,TRBJ1-2,TRBV28,once,TRBD1
TGTGCCAGTAGAGGACAGGAACAGCCCCAGCATTTT,CASRGQEQPQHF,TRBJ1-5,TRBV19,NA,TRBD1
TGTGCCAGCAGCTCCGGCGGCGGGCACAATGAGCAGTTCTTC,CASSSGGGHNEQFF,TRBJ2-1,TRBV6-5,NA,NA
TGTGCCAGCCCCCAAGGAGAGGCTACGAACACCGGGGAGCTGTTTTTT,CASPQGEATNTGELFF,TRBJ2-2,TRBV18,NA,NA
TGTGCCAGCAGTGCTGGGGGGGTCATCGGGACAGATACGCAGTATTTT,CASSAGGVIGTDTQYF,TRBJ2-3,TRBV2,NA,TRBD2
TGTGCCAGCTCACCACCGGGACTAGCCGTGGGTGAGCAGTTCTTC,CASSPPGLAVGEQFF,TRBJ2-1,TRBV18,NA,TRBD2
TGTGCCAGCTACGAGACAGGAAACACCATATATTTT,CASYETGNTIYF,TRBJ1-3,TRBV6-4,NA,NA
TGTGCCAGTAGTACTGGGACGGGACCTAACGAGCAGTACTTC,CASSTGTGPNEQYF,TRBJ2-7,TRBV19,NA,NA
TGTGCCAGCCCCAGAGGGCTCGGGGATACGCAGTATTTT,CASPRGLGDTQYF,TRBJ2-3,TRBV21-1,NA,NA
TGTGCCAGATCGACAGGTATAACCACTGAAGCTTTCTTT,CARSTGITTEAFF,TRBJ1-1,TRBV2,NA,NA
TGCAGCGTGGGCGGACAGGGCATATACGAGCAGTACTTC,CSVGGQGIYEQYF,TRBJ2-7,TRBV29-1,NA,TRBD1
TGTGCCAGCAGCTTATCTGTCGGGGAAGCTTTCTTT,CASSLSVGEAFF,TRBJ1-1,TRBV7-9,few,NA
TGTGCCAGCAGTGGGCCCATCAATTTAGCGACTGAAGCTTTCTTT,CASSGPINLATEAFF,TRBJ1-1,TRBV6-1,NA,NA
TGCGCCAGCAGCAGAACCCCCCGACAGGGGGCTAATTCACCCCTCCACTTT,CASSRTPRQGANSPLHF,TRBJ1-6,TRBV5-1,NA,TRBD1
TGTGCCAGCAGCTTAGCGAGGGTGTCAGGACTAGAGACCCAGTACTTC,CASSLARVSGLETQYF,TRBJ2-5,TRBV7-2,NA,NA
TGTGCCAGCAGTGGCAGGGGGCAGACACCCCTCCACTTT,CASSGRGQTPLHF,TRBJ1-6,TRBV6-5,NA,TRBD1
TGTGCCAGCAGCTCTCCCGGGACAGGGCTCTACGAGCAGTACTTC,CASSSPGTGLYEQYF,TRBJ2-7,TRBV7-6,NA,TRBD1
TGTGCCAGCAGCTTAACCGGGACAGGGGGTATGGATGAGCAGTTCTTC,CASSLTGTGGMDEQFF,TRBJ2-1,TRBV7-9,NA,TRBD1